The 27 T cell receptor beta chains reported below all come from one sample, sequenced in a study of blood T cell repertoires in COVID-19. Assay: immunoSEQ multiplex PCR; the TCRdb copy retains only in-frame clones and omits some. Of more than 65,000 clones in the sample, roughly 84% were seen once. Sequencing was carried out using peripheral blood. These TCRs come from a man over 45 with acute or convalescent COVID-19.

In this sample, this clone turned up once. The genes are TRBV7-8 and TRBJ2-3; possible D gene TRBD2, 5 bases. Trimming removed 1 base from V and 2 bases from J, with 10 bases in between. This CDR3 comprises 15 residues. CDR1 and CDR2 (germline): SGHVS, FQNEAQ. The CDR3 sequence: CASSLGGSFTDTQYF. The DNA of the CDR3 is TGTGCCAGCAGCTTAGGCGGGTCCTTCACAGATACGCAGTATTTT.

The chain uses TRBV2 and TRBJ2-1; 10 nucleotides line up with TRBD2. Losses at the gene ends were 3 bases for V and 9 bases for J; bases not matched to a gene: 8. The CDR3 loop spans 15 amino acids. From germline, CDR1 is SNHLY and CDR2 FYNNEI. The CDR3 region has the DNA TGTGCCAGCAGTGAGACTAGCGGGCACTGGGCTGAGCAGTTCTTC. It encodes CASSETSGHWAEQFF.

The genes are TRBV7-3 and TRBJ1-2, with TRBD1 identical over 9 bases. Germline V gene lookup returns CDR1 SGHTA and CDR2 FQGTGA. This CDR3 is built from 13 residues. V shed 5 bases and J 7 bases; nucleotides not matched to a gene: 5. The CDR3, as DNA: TGTGCCAGCAGCCGGACAGGGGCGTCTGGCTACACCTTC. It encodes CASSRTGASGYTF. The variable domain in full, with the rest retrieved from reference TRBV7-3 and TRBJ1-2, is GAGVSQTPSNKVTEKGKYVELRCDPISGHTALYWYRQSLGQGPEFLIYFQGTGAADDSGLPNDRFFAVRPEGSVSTLKIQRTERGDSAVYLCASSRTGASGYTFGSGTRLTVV.

This chain joins TRBV27 and TRBJ2-1; TRBD2 might be the D (5 bases). The germline V and J ends were trimmed by 3 bases and 6 bases, with 9 bases remaining between them. Germline values: CDR1 MNHEY, CDR2 SMNVEV (reference sequence). This CDR3 has 13 amino acids. The CDR3 nucleotides read TGTGCCAGCAGTTTCTCTAGCTTCAATGAGCAGTTCTTC. Its translation: CASSFSSFNEQFF.

V is TRBV5-5 and J is TRBJ1-1; 9 positions agree with TRBD1. Germline trimming cut 4 bases from V and 3 bases from J; bases unmatched to any gene: 7. Germline V gives CDR1 SGHKS, CDR2 YYEKEE (reference sequence). The CDR3 has 15 amino acids. The CDR3, as DNA: TGTGCCAGCAGCACCGGACAGGGGATGGACACTGAAGCTTTCTTT. Its protein product is CASSTGQGMDTEAFF.

V gene TRBV24-1 combines with J gene TRBJ2-2, with D possibly matching TRBD1 (5 bases). In germline, CDR1 is KGHDR, CDR2 SFDVKD. Between the trimmed V and J ends, which lost 3 bases and 4 bases, there was a span of 8 bases. The CDR3 contains 14 residues. The CDR3 protein is CATSDARATGELFF. CDR3 in DNA: TGTGCCACCAGTGATGCCAGGGCCACCGGGGAGCTGTTTTTT.

The chain has TRBV14 and TRBJ2-1; TRBD2 might be the D (5 bases). There are 15 residues in the CDR3. Trimming removed 3 bases from V and 7 bases from J, with 16 bases in between. Germline V gene sequence: CDR1 SGHDN, CDR2 FVKESK. Here the CDR3 DNA reads TGTGCCAGCAGCCACCCGGACCCTACGGGAAATGAGCAGTTCTTC. This gives the protein CASSHPDPTGNEQFF. The complete variable domain, with remaining parts taken from reference TRBV14 and TRBJ2-1, reads EAGVTQFPSHSVIEKGQTVTLRCDPISGHDNLYWYRRVMGKEIKFLLHFVKESKQDESGMPNNRFLAERTGGTYSTLKVQPAELEDSGVYFCASSHPDPTGNEQFFGPGTRLTVL.

The chain recombines TRBV18 with TRBJ2-1; 11 bases fit TRBD2. This CDR3 is 13 amino acids long. CDR1 and CDR2 from the germline V gene are KGHSH and LQKENI. J lost 14 bases, V lost 6 bases, and 9 bases had no gene match. Written as DNA, the CDR3 is TGTGCCAGCTCCCAGCTAGCGGGGGGAGTAGAGTTCTTC. As protein: CASSQLAGGVEFF.

The chain has TRBV30 and TRBJ1-4, with D hard to call. CDR1 and CDR2 (germline): GTSNPN, SVGIG (reference sequence). Trimming took 2 bases from V and 4 from J, leaving 8 bases between them. The CDR3 extends over 13 amino acids. For the CDR3, the DNA is TGTGCCTGGAGTTCTCAGTTTAATGAAAAACTGTTTTTT. It encodes CAWSSQFNEKLFF.

V is TRBV9 and J is TRBJ2-1; TRBD2 matches at 15 bases. The CDR3 runs 15 residues. The trim removed 6 bases at V and 9 bases at J, leaving 7 bases unmatched. Per the germline V gene, CDR1 is SGDLS and CDR2 is YYNGEE. The CDR3 here is CASTHGLAGGTEQFF. The DNA for the CDR3 is TGTGCCAGCACCCATGGACTAGCGGGAGGGACTGAGCAGTTCTTC.

The chain couples TRBV4-1 to TRBJ1-2; D is undetermined. Germline values: CDR1 MGHRA, CDR2 YSYEKL. The CDR3 runs to 14 residues. Trimming stripped 1 base from V and 5 bases from J, with 11 bases between. The CDR3 region has the DNA TGCGCCAGCAGCCAAGCCCCGACTGAGTATGGCTACACCTTC. Translated: CASSQAPTEYGYTF.

The genes are TRBV4-1 and TRBJ1-5; weak D call: TRBD1 (6 bases). The CDR3 runs to 18 residues. V lost 2 bases and J 2 bases, leaving 19 bases between the germline ends. The germline CDR1 and CDR2 sequences are MGHRA and YSYEKL. The CDR3 sequence is CASSQLGRQAGGNQPQHF. The CDR3 DNA is TGCGCCAGCAGCCAACTCGGTCGACAGGCTGGGGGCAATCAGCCCCAGCATTTT.

V is TRBV10-3 and J is TRBJ2-7; 9 positions match TRBD1. The CDR3 is 14 residues long. Germline values: CDR1 ENHRY, CDR2 SYGVKD. Trimming took 6 bases from V and 7 from J; bases not matched to a gene: 10. CDR3 region: CAISSPGQGLEQYF. DNA for the CDR3: TGTGCCATCAGCTCCCCAGGACAGGGGCTTGAGCAGTACTTC.

The V gene is TRBV12-3 or TRBV12-4, the J gene TRBJ1-1; D not resolved. V gave up 8 bases and J gave up 4 bases, with 14 bases separating them. The CDR3 is 13 residues long. The chain's CDR3 is CASSLGRVTEAFF. CDR3 DNA sequence: TGTGCCAGCTCCTTAGGGAGAGTCACTGAAGCTTTCTTT.

This chain uses TRBV11-2 with TRBJ2-7, with a weak D call TRBD2 (6 bases). V was pared by 6 bases and J by 0 bases, with 12 bases between. The CDR3 spans 14 residues. Germline V gene lookup returns CDR1 SGHAT and CDR2 FQNNGV. Written as DNA, the CDR3 is TGTGCCAGCAGGAAGCGGGTTAACTCCTACGAGCAGTACTTC. Its translation is CASRKRVNSYEQYF. Using reference TRBV11-2 and TRBJ2-7 for the parts outside the CDR3, the full variable domain is EAGVAQSPRYKIIEKRQSVAFWCNPISGHATLYWYQQILGQGPKLLIQFQNNGVVDDSQLPKDRFSAERLKGVDSTLKIQPAKLEDSAVYLCASRKRVNSYEQYFGPGTRLTVT.

The rearrangement uses TRBV24-1 and TRBJ2-1; the D is unclear. The CDR3 has 11 amino acids. Trimming took 3 bases from V and 9 from J, leaving 5 bases between them. Germline CDR1 reads KGHDR; CDR2 reads SFDVKD. DNA of the CDR3: TGTGCCACCAGTGATAGGAGTGAGCAGTTCTTC. Translating it yields CATSDRSEQFF.

The chain is built from TRBV5-3 and TRBJ1-6; D gene uncertain. TRBV5-3 is assigned to the ORF class and has an uncertain function. The CDR3 is 16 amino acids. Trimming removed 4 bases from V and 17 bases from J, with 28 bases in between. The CDR3 here is CARSRDFEGPGICFHF. The CDR3 coding sequence is TGTGCCAGAAGCCGTGACTTCGAAGGACCCGGGATCTGCTTCCACTTT.

The J gene is TRBJ1-5, the V gene TRBV28; D not resolved. Trimming cost V 5 bases and J 0 bases, with 8 bases left between them. Germline-derived CDR1 and CDR2 are MDHEN and SYDVKM. This CDR3 spans 14 amino acids. CDR3 residues: CASSTVYSNQPQHF. CDR3 bases: TGTGCCAGCAGTACGGTTTATAGCAATCAGCCCCAGCATTTT.

CDR3: CASRRDIQETQYF. CDR3 DNA: TGTGCCAGCAGGAGGGACATCCAAGAGACCCAGTACTTC. The rearrangement joins TRBV5-5 to TRBJ2-5; TRBD1 might be the D (6 bases). There are 13 residues in the CDR3. V was shortened by 5 bases and J by 1 base, with 9 bases between the two germline ends. Looked up from germline, CDR1 is SGHKS and CDR2 is YYEKEE (reference sequence).

The rearrangement joins TRBV14 to TRBJ2-1; 9 bases match TRBD2. CDR1 and CDR2 (germline): SGHDN, FVKESK. V lost 4 bases and J lost 4; bases outside the gene matches: 5. The CDR3 is 15 residues long. The CDR3 here is CASSPLAGGYNEQFF. In DNA, the CDR3 is TGTGCCAGCAGCCCACTAGCGGGCGGGTACAATGAGCAGTTCTTC.

The chain recombines TRBV3-1 (or the pseudogene TRBV3-2) with TRBJ1-6; the D is unclear. CDR1 LGHDT and CDR2 YNNKEL come from the germline V gene (reference sequence). V lost 0 bases and J lost 10, with 10 bases in between. CDR3 length: 14 residues. This chain's CDR3 is CASSQDQGSSPLHF. The CDR3 DNA follows: TGTGCCAGCAGCCAAGACCAAGGGAGCTCACCCCTCCACTTT.

This clone was detected only a few times. This rearrangement joins TRBV5-4 to TRBJ2-7, with 8 nucleotides matching TRBD2. The CDR3 contains 14 residues. Looked up from germline, CDR1 is SGHNT and CDR2 is YYREEE (reference sequence). Trimming removed 2 bases from V and 6 bases from J; junction bases left unmatched: 7. This CDR3 is CASSLWGLDVEQYF. The CDR3 DNA reads as TGTGCCAGCAGCTTATGGGGACTAGATGTCGAGCAGTACTTC.

This rearrangement joins TRBV24-1 to TRBJ1-6; 10 nucleotides line up with TRBD1. CDR1 and CDR2 from the germline V gene are KGHDR and SFDVKD. Unmatched junction bases numbered 10, after V lost 3 bases and J lost 6 bases. The CDR3 is made up of 18 amino acids. This CDR3 reads CATSDLPPWDRGNSPLHF. CDR3 bases: TGTGCCACCAGTGATCTACCGCCTTGGGACAGGGGTAATTCACCCCTCCACTTT.

V usage is TRBV11-2 and J usage is TRBJ2-1; 9 bases agree with TRBD2. Germline CDR1 is SGHAT and CDR2 is FQNNGV. This CDR3 has 17 amino acids. V was clipped by 3 bases and J by 6 bases; unmatched bases: 12. For the CDR3, the DNA is TGTGCCAGCAGCTTGGGGGTAGCGGGAGTTGTGGGCAATGAGCAGTTCTTC. It specifies CASSLGVAGVVGNEQFF.

The V and J genes are TRBV10-3 and TRBJ1-1; tentatively, D is TRBD1 (6 bases). Germline-derived CDR1 and CDR2 are ENHRY and SYGVKD. V was shortened by 6 bases and J by 0 bases, with 11 bases between the two germline ends. The CDR3 runs 14 residues. The CDR3 region is CAIRPPGVNTEAFF. The CDR3 DNA sequence: TGTGCCATCAGGCCCCCAGGGGTGAACACTGAAGCTTTCTTT.

The chain is built from TRBV30 and TRBJ1-2; 8 bases are a match to TRBD1. Germline CDR1 reads GTSNPN; CDR2 reads SVGIG (reference sequence). CDR3 length: 13 residues. After removal of 5 bases from V and 4 bases from J, the junction contained 6 bases not matched to a gene. CDR3: CAWRTGRAYGYTF. For the CDR3, the DNA is TGTGCCTGGCGGACAGGGCGTGCCTATGGCTACACCTTC.

The CDR3 DNA reads as TGTGCCAGCAGTTACTCGGGAGCGGGGGGGCTTACGAAGCAGTTCTTC. As protein: CASSYSGAGGLTKQFF. This rearrangement joins TRBV6-6 to TRBJ2-1; 10 nucleotides line up with TRBD2. Looked up from germline, CDR1 is MNHNY and CDR2 is SVGAGI (reference sequence). V shed 0 bases and J 11 bases; nucleotides not matched to a gene: 10. The length of the CDR3 is 16 residues.